The 17 T cell receptor beta chains below were found in one sample sequenced in a study of cytotoxic CD8 clonotypes in ibrutinib-treated CLL. Produced via immunoSEQ multiplex PCR; TCRdb's table is partial and in-frame only. This table has tens of thousands of clones, approximately 82% appearing once. The source was PBMCs, collected after 24 months of ibrutinib treatment. All receptors come from a human donor with chronic lymphocytic leukemia.

The CDR3 nucleotides read TGTGCCAGCATCCGAGCCTACGGTGGGAATGGCTACACCTTC. It specifies CASIRAYGGNGYTF. The V and J genes are TRBV6-6 and TRBJ1-2; the D is unclear. Germline-derived CDR1 and CDR2 are MNHNY and SVGAGI (reference sequence). The CDR3 is 14 amino acids. Trimming took 7 bases from V and 6 from J, leaving 18 bases between them.

This clone was recorded a few times. The gene calls are TRBV18 and TRBJ2-2; 11 bases are shared with TRBD1. Losses at the gene ends were 8 bases for V and 3 bases for J; bases not matched to a gene: 5. The V gene's germline CDR1 is KGHSH and CDR2 LQKENI. CDR3 length: 15 amino acids. The CDR3 here is CASRTGGRDTGELFF. The CDR3 DNA reads TGTGCCAGCCGGACAGGGGGCCGGGACACCGGGGAGCTGTTTTTT.

J is TRBJ2-4 and V is TRBV6-1; tentative D call: TRBD1 (8 bases). Trimming took 4 bases from V and 12 from J, leaving 19 bases between them. CDR1 is MNHNS and CDR2 is SASEGT in the germline V gene. The CDR3 sequence is 14 residues long. The CDR3 reads CASSVQGAGASQYF. CDR3 in DNA: TGTGCCAGCAGTGTCCAGGGGGCGGGGGCAAGTCAGTACTTC.

V gene TRBV5-1 combines with J gene TRBJ2-1, with 13 bases fitting TRBD2. The CDR3 contains 17 residues. Germline trimming cut 4 bases from V and 8 bases from J; bases unmatched to any gene: 12. CDR1 and CDR2 from the germline V gene are SGHRS and YFSETQ. The CDR3 sequence: CASSHTPGLAGVDEQFF. CDR3 sequence (DNA): TGCGCCAGCAGCCACACCCCAGGACTAGCGGGAGTTGATGAGCAGTTCTTC.

This chain joins TRBV18 and TRBJ1-5; D is unresolved. V was trimmed by 3 bases and J by 2 bases, leaving 8 bases between them. Germline assignment: CDR1 KGHSH and CDR2 LQKENI. This CDR3 contains 14 residues. For the CDR3, the DNA is TGTGCCAGCTCACCTCTCCAGGGCAATCAGCCCCAGCATTTT. It encodes CASSPLQGNQPQHF.

This clone has a handful of counts. The chain employs TRBV9 and TRBJ2-7; D perhaps matches TRBD2 (5 bases). V lost 0 bases and J lost 1, with 8 bases in between. CDR1 is SGDLS and CDR2 is YYNGEE in the germline V gene. The CDR3 totals 14 residues. The CDR3 DNA sequence: TGTGCCAGCAGCGTAGGCGGGCAATCCTACGAGCAGTACTTC. This encodes CASSVGGQSYEQYF.

The chain combines TRBV5-5 with TRBJ2-1; the D is unclear. The V gene's germline CDR1 is SGHKS and CDR2 YYEKEE (reference sequence). Trimming pared 0 bases from V and 10 bases from J, leaving 5 bases between. The CDR3 runs 11 residues. CDR3 sequence (DNA): TGTGCCAGCAGCTTGGGCAGGGAGCAGTTCTTC. Its protein product is CASSLGREQFF.

The V and J genes are TRBV4-2 and TRBJ2-7, with 9 positions matching TRBD1. This CDR3 region has 17 residues. Germline lookup yields CDR1 LGHNA and CDR2 YNFKEQ. The V segment lost 3 bases and the J segment 4 bases; nucleotides outside the gene matches: 13. CDR3 in DNA: TGTGCCAGCAGCCAGGCCCAAAGCGGGACAGGGCATTACGAGCAGTACTTC. Translation: CASSQAQSGTGHYEQYF.

The chain employs TRBV27 and TRBJ2-7; D remains unclear. The CDR3 sequence is 13 residues long. Germline values: CDR1 MNHEY, CDR2 SMNVEV (reference sequence). Trimming shortened V by 5 bases and J by 0 bases, and 8 bases separated the two germline ends. For the CDR3, the DNA is TGTGCCAGCAGTATCCGGGCCTCCTACGAGCAGTACTTC. Protein: CASSIRASYEQYF.

The chain has TRBV5-4 and TRBJ2-5; D could derive from TRBD1 or TRBD2 (5 bases each). This CDR3 has 14 residues. CDR1 SGHNT and CDR2 YYREEE come from the germline V gene (reference sequence). The ends were cut back, 0 bases at V and 5 bases at J, with 11 bases in the middle. CDR3 sequence: CASSLVGGAETQYF. In nucleotides, the CDR3 is TGTGCCAGCAGCTTGGTTGGGGGAGCCGAGACCCAGTACTTC.

This sequence joins TRBV10-3 and TRBJ1-5, with D maybe TRBD1 (5 bases). Germline V gene sequence: CDR1 ENHRY, CDR2 SYGVKD. Trimming removed 11 bases from V and 7 bases from J, with 18 bases in between. The CDR3 length is 13 residues. This chain's CDR3 is CAAQWGVGQPQHF. CDR3 nucleotides: TGTGCCGCCCAATGGGGGGTCGGGCAGCCCCAGCATTTT.

The chain recombines TRBV7-6 with TRBJ2-2, with D unclear. Germline CDR1 is SGHVS and CDR2 is FNYEAQ. This CDR3 region has 14 residues. Trimming removed 1 base from V and 6 bases from J, with 9 bases in between. The DNA of the CDR3 is TGTGCCAGCAGCTTAGGTGCGCTGGCCGGGGAGCTGTTTTTT. Translating it yields CASSLGALAGELFF.

The sample holds one count of this clone. The chain employs TRBV5-1 and TRBJ2-7; D gene unclear. V lost 2 bases to trimming and J lost 4 bases, with 16 bases between them. Germline CDR1 is SGHRS and CDR2 is YFSETQ. The CDR3 is 15 amino acids. The CDR3 DNA is TGCGCCAGCAGCTTTATGATGGCCCCATTATACGAGCAGTACTTC. Protein product: CASSFMMAPLYEQYF.

This CDR3 reads CASSIEGRPYEQYF. Here the CDR3 DNA reads TGTGCCAGTAGTATAGAAGGGCGCCCATACGAGCAGTACTTC. The chain couples TRBV19 to TRBJ2-7; D remains unclear. Trimming took 0 bases from V and 4 from J, leaving 10 bases between them. Germline CDR1 and CDR2: LNHDA and SQIVND (reference sequence). This CDR3 contains 14 residues.

The rearrangement links TRBV11-2 to TRBJ2-7; D not resolved. Trimming shortened V by 5 bases and J by 4 bases, and 15 bases separated the two germline ends. Germline values: CDR1 SGHAT, CDR2 FQNNGV. CDR3 length: 14 residues. CDR3 coding DNA: TGTGCCAGCAGCCCCCACATTGCCCTATACGAGCAGTACTTC. Protein product: CASSPHIALYEQYF.

The V gene is TRBV5-1, the J gene TRBJ2-7, with 11 bases matching TRBD1. Germline values: CDR1 SGHRS, CDR2 YFSETQ. Trimming cost V 2 bases and J 6 bases; bases outside gene matches: 7. The length of the CDR3 is 15 residues. CDR3 sequence: CASSFTGTGGAEQYF. As DNA, the CDR3 is TGCGCCAGCAGCTTCACCGGGACAGGGGGGGCCGAGCAGTACTTC.

The CDR3 nucleotides are TGCGCCAGCAGTCCGGCGGGACAGATCTATGGCTACACCTTC. Translated, it gives CASSPAGQIYGYTF. This chain connects TRBV5-1 to TRBJ1-2; TRBD1 matches 7 bases. Germline V gene data show CDR1 as SGHRS and CDR2 as YFSETQ. J gave up 4 bases and V 5 bases, and 8 bases lay outside the gene matches. The CDR3 contains 14 residues.